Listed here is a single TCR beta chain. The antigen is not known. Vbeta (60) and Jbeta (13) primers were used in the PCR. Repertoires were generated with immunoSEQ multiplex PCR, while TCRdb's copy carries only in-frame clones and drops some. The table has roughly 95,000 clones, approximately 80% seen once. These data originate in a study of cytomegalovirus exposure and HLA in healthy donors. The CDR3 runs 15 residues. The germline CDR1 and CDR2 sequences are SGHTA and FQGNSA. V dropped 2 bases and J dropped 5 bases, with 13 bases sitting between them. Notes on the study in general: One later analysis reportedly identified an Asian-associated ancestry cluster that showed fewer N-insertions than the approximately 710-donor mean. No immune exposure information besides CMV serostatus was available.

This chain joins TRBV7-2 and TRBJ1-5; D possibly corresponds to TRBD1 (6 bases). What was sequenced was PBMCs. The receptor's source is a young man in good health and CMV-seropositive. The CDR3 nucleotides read TGTGCCAGCAGCTTAAGAGGGGGAGGGGATCAGCCCCAGCATTTT. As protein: CASSLRGGGDQPQHF. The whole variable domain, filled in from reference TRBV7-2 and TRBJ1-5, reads GAGVSQSPSNKVTEKGKDVELRCDPISGHTALYWYRQSLGQGLEFLIYFQGNSAPDKSGLPSDRFSAERTGGSVSTLTIQRTQQEDSAVYLCASSLRGGGDQPQHFGDGTRLSIL.